This TCR beta chain is drawn from a study of synovial regulatory T cells in juvenile arthritis. By frequency, this clone registers medium-sized. CDR1 and CDR2 (germline): SGHRS, YFSETQ. CDR3 length equals 16 residues. DNA was not recorded. Some clones are missing from TCRdb's copy, which holds only in-frame ones; the method was immunoSEQ multiplex PCR. The sample yields 8,000 to 10,000 clones, of which the top ten take up around 1.1%. The clonotype originates from a donor aged 2-30 years with juvenile idiopathic arthritis. The chain links TRBV5-1 to TRBJ1-3; TCRdb picks TRBD1, but there is no DNA to check that call. The sample taken for sequencing was Treg cells from blood. Noted subset: remaining (HLA-DR-negative) circulating blood Treg cells. The CDR3 sequence: CASSSHAQGFGNTIYF.